What follows is one T cell receptor (beta chain) and its context. Its specificity is not known. The sample is drawn from a study of T cells in localized non-small cell lung cancer. Study-wide results and limits: The study sequenced only one region of the tumor. As a result, intratumor heterogeneity could not be excluded and remains possible. Paired adjacent lung recovered a median roughly 54 of the top 100 tumor clones. Longer overall survival was seen with higher T cell density measured in blood. Among the tissues sampled, uninvolved adjacent lung had the highest T cell clonality, above tumor.

The CDR3 is 13 residues long. The ends were cut back, 11 bases at V and 1 base at J, with 12 bases in the middle. From germline, CDR1 is LNHDA and CDR2 SQIVND (reference sequence). TCRdb's table, derived via immunoSEQ multiplex PCR, lists solely in-frame clones and lacks some. The table records about 1,500 clones, 35% to 45% of them present only once. The rearrangement links TRBV19 to TRBJ1-5, with D perhaps matching TRBD1 (5 bases). Sequenced here: lung tumor tissue, sampled before any cancer treatment. This receptor was obtained from a woman aged 40-70 years with stage I lung adenocarcinoma. The CDR3: CASGTVSNQPQHF. CDR3 DNA: TGTGCCTCGGGGACTGTCAGCAATCAGCCCCAGCATTTT.